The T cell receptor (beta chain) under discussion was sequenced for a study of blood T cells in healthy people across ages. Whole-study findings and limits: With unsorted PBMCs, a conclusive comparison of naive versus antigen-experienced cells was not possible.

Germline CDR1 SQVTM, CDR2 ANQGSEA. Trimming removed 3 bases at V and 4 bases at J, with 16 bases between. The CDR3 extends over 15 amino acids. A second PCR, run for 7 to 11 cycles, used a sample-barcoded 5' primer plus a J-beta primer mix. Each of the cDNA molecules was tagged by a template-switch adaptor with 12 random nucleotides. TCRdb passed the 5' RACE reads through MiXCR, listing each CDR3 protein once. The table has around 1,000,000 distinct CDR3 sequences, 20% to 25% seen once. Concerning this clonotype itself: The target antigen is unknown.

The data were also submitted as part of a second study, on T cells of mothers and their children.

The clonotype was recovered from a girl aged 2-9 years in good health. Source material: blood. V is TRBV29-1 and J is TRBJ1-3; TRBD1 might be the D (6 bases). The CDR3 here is CSVEGDRDTGNTIYF. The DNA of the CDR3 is TGCAGCGTTGAGGGGGACCGGGACACCGGAAACACCATATATTTT.